The rows below give T cell receptor beta chains drawn from one sample of a study of T cell responses to AZD1222 COVID-19 vaccine. The table came from immunoSEQ multiplex PCR; TCRdb's copy has only in-frame clones and leaves some out. In the table there are 120,000 or so clones, 80% to 95% of which are singletons. Sample: peripheral blood, taken 28 days after the second AZD1222 dose. All receptors come from an adult who received the AZD1222 COVID-19 vaccine. Each CDR3 is given with its conserved first and last residue. A D gene is named only where the DNA matches it firmly.

J gene	D gene	V gene	CDR3 protein	CDR3 DNA
TRBJ2-3	TRBD2	TRBV4-3	CASSQGPGLAGVTDTQYF	TGCGCCAGCAGCCAAGGACCTGGACTAGCGGGGGTCACAGATACGCAGTATTTT
TRBJ2-3	TRBD1	TRBV19	CASSNLGQATQYF	TGTGCCAGTAGTAACCTCGGACAGGCAACGCAGTATTTT
TRBJ1-2	TRBD1	TRBV7-9	CASSATGGGYGYTF	TGTGCCAGCAGCGCGACAGGGGGCGGGTATGGCTACACCTTC
TRBJ2-3	NA	TRBV7-3	CASSLSPTGSTDTQYF	TGTGCCAGCAGCTTAAGCCCCACAGGGAGCACAGATACGCAGTATTTT
TRBJ1-1	NA	TRBV6-5	CASSYRGGSRTEAFF	TGTGCCAGCAGTTATAGGGGGGGGTCGAGGACTGAAGCTTTCTTT
TRBJ1-1	NA	TRBV5-1	CASSFGLRTEAFF	TGCGCCAGCAGCTTTGGACTGCGCACTGAAGCTTTCTTT
TRBJ2-7	TRBD1	TRBV2	CASMGPGQQKSYEQYF	TGTGCCAGCATGGGTCCGGGACAGCAAAAATCCTACGAGCAGTACTTC
TRBJ1-2	NA	TRBV28	CASSLWGRRYGYTF	TGTGCCAGCAGTTTATGGGGGCGGAGGTATGGCTACACCTTC
TRBJ2-7	NA	TRBV7-9	CASTSWKEGSYEQYF	TGTGCCAGCACGTCCTGGAAAGAAGGTTCCTACGAGCAGTACTTC
TRBJ1-6	NA	TRBV10-3	CAMATERHSPLHF	TGTGCCATGGCGACAGAACGTCATTCACCCCTCCACTTT
TRBJ2-2	NA	TRBV7-9	CASSFRTNTGELFF	TGTGCCAGCAGCTTTCGGACCAACACCGGGGAGCTGTTTTTT